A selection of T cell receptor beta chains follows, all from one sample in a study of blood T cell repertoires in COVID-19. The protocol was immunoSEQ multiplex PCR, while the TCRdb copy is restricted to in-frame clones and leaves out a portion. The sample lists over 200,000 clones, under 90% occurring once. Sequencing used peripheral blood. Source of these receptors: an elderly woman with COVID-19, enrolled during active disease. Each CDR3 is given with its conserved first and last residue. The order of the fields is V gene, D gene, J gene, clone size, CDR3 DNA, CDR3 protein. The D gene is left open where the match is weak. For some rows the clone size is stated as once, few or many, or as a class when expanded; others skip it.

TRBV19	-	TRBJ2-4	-	TGTGCCAGTTACGATAGCCTAGCCAAAAACATTCAGTACTTC	CASYDSLAKNIQYF
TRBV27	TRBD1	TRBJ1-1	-	TGTGCCAGCAGTCCTCAGGGGGCGACGAACACTGAAGCTTTCTTT	CASSPQGATNTEAFF
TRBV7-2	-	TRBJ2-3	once	TGTGCCAGCAGCCCGGGACTTCGCACAGATACGCAGTATTTT	CASSPGLRTDTQYF
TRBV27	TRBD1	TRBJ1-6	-	TGTGCCAGCAGTTTAGAGACAGGGGGTGGTAATTCACCCCTCCACTTT	CASSLETGGGNSPLHF
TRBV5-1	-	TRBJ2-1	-	TGCGCCAGCAGCTTCGGGGTCCGAGAGCAGTTCTTC	CASSFGVREQFF
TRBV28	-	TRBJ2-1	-	TGTGCCAGCAGTTTCCCCGGTTATAGTGAGCAGTTCTTC	CASSFPGYSEQFF
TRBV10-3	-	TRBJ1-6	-	TGTGCCATCCGTAACTCCTATAATTCACCCCTCCACTTT	CAIRNSYNSPLHF
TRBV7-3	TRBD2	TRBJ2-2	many	TGTGCCAGCAGCTTAATTGGCGGGGGTTCCACCGGGGAGCTGTTTTTT	CASSLIGGGSTGELFF
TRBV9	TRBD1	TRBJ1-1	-	TGTGCCAGCAGCGACAGGGGTTCGAACACTGAAGCTTTCTTT	CASSDRGSNTEAFF
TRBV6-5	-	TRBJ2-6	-	TGTGCCAGCAGTTCAGGGGCCGGGGCCAACGTCCTGACTTTC	CASSSGAGANVLTF
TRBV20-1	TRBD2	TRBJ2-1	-	TGCAGTGCTAGAAAAGCGGGAGGGCAGTTCTTC	CSARKAGGQFF
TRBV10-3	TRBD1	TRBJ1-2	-	TGTGCCATCAGTGAGGACAGGGGATCGAGAGGCTACACCTTC	CAISEDRGSRGYTF
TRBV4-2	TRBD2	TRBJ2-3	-	TGTGCCAGCAGCCAAGATGGGACTAGCGGCCTATCAGATACGCAGTATTTT	CASSQDGTSGLSDTQYF
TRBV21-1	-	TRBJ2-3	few	TGTGCCAGCAGCAAAAGGAGGGAGGGCAGGCCAGATACGCAGTATTTT	CASSKRREGRPDTQYF
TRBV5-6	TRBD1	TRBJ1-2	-	TGTGCCAGCAGCTCCAGGGGGCAGCGCTATGGCTACACCTTC	CASSSRGQRYGYTF
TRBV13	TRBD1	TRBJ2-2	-	TGTGCCAGCAGCTTGGGGACAGCCAGCACCGGGGAGCTGTTTTTT	CASSLGTASTGELFF
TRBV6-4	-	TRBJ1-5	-	TGTGCCAGCAGTGCACAGCCCGATCAGCCCCAGCATTTT	CASSAQPDQPQHF
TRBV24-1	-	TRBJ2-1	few	TGTGCCACCAGTGCCCGACAGATTAGCTCCTACAATGAGCAGTTCTTC	CATSARQISSYNEQFF
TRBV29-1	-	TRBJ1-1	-	TGCAGCGCCGGACGGCCCGCGGGCACTGAAGCTTTCTTT	CSAGRPAGTEAFF
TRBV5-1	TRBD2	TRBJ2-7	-	TGCGCCAGCAGCGAGACTAGCGGGAACGAGCAGTACTTC	CASSETSGNEQYF